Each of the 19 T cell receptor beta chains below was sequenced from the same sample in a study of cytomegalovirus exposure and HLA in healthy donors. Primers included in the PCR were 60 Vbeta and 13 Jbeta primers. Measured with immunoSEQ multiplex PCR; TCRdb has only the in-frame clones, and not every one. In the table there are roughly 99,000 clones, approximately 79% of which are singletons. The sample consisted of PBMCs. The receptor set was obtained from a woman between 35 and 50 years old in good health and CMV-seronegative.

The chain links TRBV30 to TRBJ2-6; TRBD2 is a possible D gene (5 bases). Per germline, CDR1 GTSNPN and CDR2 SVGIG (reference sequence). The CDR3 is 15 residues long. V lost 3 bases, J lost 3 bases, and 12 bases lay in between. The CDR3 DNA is TGTGCCTGGAGGGCATTAGGACTTGGGGCCAACGTCCTGACTTTC. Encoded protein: CAWRALGLGANVLTF. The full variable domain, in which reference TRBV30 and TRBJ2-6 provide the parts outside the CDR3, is SQTIHQWPATLVQPVGSPLSLECTVEGTSNPNLYWYRQAAGRGLQLLFYSVGIGQISSEVPQNLSASRPQDRQFILSSKKLLLSDSGFYLCAWRALGLGANVLTFGAGSRLTVL.

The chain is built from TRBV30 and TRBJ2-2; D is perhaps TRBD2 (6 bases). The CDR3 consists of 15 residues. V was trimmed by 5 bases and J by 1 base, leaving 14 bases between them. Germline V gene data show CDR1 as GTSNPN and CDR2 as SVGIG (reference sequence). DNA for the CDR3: TGTGCCTGGGATTCTGGGGGGAGGAACACCGGGGAGCTGTTTTTT. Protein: CAWDSGGRNTGELFF.

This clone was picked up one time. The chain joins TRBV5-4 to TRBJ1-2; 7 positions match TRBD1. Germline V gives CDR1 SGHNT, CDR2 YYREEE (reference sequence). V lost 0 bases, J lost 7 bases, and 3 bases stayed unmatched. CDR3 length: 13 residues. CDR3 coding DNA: TGTGCCAGCAGCTTGGGTCAGGGGGGTGGCTACACCTTC. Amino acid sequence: CASSLGQGGGYTF.

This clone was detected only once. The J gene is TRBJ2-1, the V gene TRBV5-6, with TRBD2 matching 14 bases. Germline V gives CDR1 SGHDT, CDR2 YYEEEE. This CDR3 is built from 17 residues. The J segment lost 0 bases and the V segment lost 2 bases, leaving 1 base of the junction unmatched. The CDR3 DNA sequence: TGTGCCAGCAGCTTCGGACTAGCGGGGGGCTCCTACAATGAGCAGTTCTTC. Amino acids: CASSFGLAGGSYNEQFF.

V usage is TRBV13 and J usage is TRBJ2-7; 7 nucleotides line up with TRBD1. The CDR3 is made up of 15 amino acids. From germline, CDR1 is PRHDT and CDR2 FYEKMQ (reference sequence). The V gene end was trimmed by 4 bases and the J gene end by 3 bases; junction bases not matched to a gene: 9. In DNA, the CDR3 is TGTGCCAGCAGCTCCACTTGGGACAGAGACTACGAGCAGTACTTC. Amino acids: CASSSTWDRDYEQYF.

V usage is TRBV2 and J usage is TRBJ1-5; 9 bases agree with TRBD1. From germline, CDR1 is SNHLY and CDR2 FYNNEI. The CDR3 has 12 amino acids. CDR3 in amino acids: CATGQGDQPQHF. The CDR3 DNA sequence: TGTGCGACGGGACAGGGCGATCAGCCCCAGCATTTT.

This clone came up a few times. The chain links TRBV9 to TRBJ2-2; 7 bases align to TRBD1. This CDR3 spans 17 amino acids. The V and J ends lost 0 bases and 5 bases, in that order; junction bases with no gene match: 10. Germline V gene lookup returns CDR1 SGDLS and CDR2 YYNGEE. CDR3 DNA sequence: TGTGCCAGCAGCGTAGGATCAATGAGGGGGCGGACCGGGGAGCTGTTTTTT. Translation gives CASSVGSMRGRTGELFF.

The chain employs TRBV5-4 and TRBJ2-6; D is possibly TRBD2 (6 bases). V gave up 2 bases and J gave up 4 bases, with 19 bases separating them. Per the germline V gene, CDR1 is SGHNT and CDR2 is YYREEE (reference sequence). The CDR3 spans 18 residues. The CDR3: CASSLATSLAPGANVLTF. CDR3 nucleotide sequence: TGTGCCAGCAGCTTAGCTACTAGCCTGGCCCCCGGGGCCAACGTCCTGACTTTC.

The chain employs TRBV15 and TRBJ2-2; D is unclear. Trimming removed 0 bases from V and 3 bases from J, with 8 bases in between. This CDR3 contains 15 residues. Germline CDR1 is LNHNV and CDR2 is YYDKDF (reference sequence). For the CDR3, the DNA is TGTGCCACCAGCAGAGACAGGCCGCACACCGGGGAGCTGTTTTTT. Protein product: CATSRDRPHTGELFF.

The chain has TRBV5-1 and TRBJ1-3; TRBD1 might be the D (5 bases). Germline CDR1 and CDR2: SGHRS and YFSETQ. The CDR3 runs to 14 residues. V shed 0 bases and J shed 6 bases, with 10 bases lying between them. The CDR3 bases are TGCGCCAGCAGCTTGGCAGGGTCCGAAAACACCATATATTTT. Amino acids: CASSLAGSENTIYF.

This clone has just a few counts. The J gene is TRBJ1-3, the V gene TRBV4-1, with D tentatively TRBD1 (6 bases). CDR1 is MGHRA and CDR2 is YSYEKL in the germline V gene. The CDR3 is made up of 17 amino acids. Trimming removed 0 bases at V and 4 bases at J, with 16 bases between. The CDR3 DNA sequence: TGCGCCAGCAGCCAAGATTTGATACAGGGTTACGGAAACACCATATATTTT. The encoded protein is CASSQDLIQGYGNTIYF.

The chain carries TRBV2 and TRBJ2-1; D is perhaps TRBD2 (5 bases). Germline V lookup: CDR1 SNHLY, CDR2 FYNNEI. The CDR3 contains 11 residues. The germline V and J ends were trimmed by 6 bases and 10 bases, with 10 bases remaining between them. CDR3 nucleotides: TGTGCCAGCAGCCCTGGACTGGAGCAGTTCTTC. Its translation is CASSPGLEQFF.

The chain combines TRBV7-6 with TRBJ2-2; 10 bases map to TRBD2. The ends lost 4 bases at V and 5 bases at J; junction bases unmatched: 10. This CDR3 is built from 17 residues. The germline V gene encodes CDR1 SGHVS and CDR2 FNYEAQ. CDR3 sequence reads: CASSSAAGGPRTGELFF. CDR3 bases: TGTGCCAGCAGCTCGGCAGCGGGGGGGCCGAGAACCGGGGAGCTGTTTTTT.

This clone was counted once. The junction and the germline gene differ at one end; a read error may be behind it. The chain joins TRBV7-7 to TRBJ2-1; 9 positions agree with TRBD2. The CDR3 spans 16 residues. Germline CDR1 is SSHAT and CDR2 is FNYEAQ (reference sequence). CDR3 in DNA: TGTGCTAGCAGCCTTAGCGGGGGAGTCTCCTACAATGAGCAGTTCTTC. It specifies CASSLSGGVSYNEQFF.

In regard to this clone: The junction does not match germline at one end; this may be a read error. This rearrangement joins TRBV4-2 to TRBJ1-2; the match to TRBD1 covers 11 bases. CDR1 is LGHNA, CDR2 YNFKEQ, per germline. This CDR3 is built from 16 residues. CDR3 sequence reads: CASSQGDRGYSYGYPF. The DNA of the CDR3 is TGTGCCAGCAGCCAAGGGGACAGGGGGTATTCCTATGGCTACCCCTTC.

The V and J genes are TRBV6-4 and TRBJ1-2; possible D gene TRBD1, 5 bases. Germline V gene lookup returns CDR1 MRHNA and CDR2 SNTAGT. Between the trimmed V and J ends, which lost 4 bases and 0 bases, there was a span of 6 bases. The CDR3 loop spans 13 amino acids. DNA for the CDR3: TGTGCCAGCAGTGCGACAGCTAACTATGGCTACACCTTC. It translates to CASSATANYGYTF.

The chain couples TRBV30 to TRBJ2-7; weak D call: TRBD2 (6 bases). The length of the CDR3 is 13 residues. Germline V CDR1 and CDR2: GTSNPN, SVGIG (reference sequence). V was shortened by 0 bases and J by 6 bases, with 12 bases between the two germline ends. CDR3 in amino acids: CAWSVSGECEQYF. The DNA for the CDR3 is TGTGCCTGGAGTGTATCGGGGGAGTGCGAGCAGTACTTC.

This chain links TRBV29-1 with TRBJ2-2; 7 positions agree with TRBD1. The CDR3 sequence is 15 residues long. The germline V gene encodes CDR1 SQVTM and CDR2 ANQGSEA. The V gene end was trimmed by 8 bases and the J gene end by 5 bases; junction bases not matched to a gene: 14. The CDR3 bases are TGCAGCACCCGATTTAGATTCAGGGGGACCGGGGAGCTGTTTTTT. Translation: CSTRFRFRGTGELFF.

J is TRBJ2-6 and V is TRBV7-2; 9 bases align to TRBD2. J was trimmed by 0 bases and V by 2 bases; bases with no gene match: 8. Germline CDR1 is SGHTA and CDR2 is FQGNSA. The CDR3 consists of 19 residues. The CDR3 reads CASSLSGGRLSSGANVLTF. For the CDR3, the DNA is TGTGCCAGCAGCTTAAGCGGGGGGCGCCTGTCCTCTGGGGCCAACGTCCTGACTTTC.